A single sample is the source of the 21 T cell receptor beta chains below, sequenced in a study of T cell responses to AZD1222 COVID-19 vaccine. Only in-frame clones appear in the TCRdb table, and some are missing; sequencing was by immunoSEQ multiplex PCR. The table records 90,000 to 110,000 clones, roughly 84% of them present only once. Sequencing used peripheral blood, obtained on day 0 of AZD1222 vaccination. The source is an adult in good health.

The chain combines TRBV11-3 with TRBJ1-2; TRBD1 matches at 9 bases. After removal of 4 bases from V and 8 bases from J, the junction contained 8 bases not matched to a gene. The CDR3 is 14 residues long. Germline V gene data show CDR1 as SGHNT and CDR2 as YENEEA. DNA for the CDR3: TGTGCCAGCAGCTCAGCCCTCACAGGGGGCGGCTACACCTTC. Its translation is CASSSALTGGGYTF.

This clone was found once. V is TRBV4-2 and J is TRBJ2-1; tentatively, D is TRBD1 or TRBD2 (6 bases each). Germline assignment: CDR1 LGHNA and CDR2 YNFKEQ. V was clipped by 2 bases and J by 8 bases, with 19 bases between them. The CDR3 consists of 16 residues. This CDR3 reads CASSQSRGPLRDEQFF. CDR3 nucleotide sequence: TGTGCCAGCAGCCAATCTCGGGGGCCCCTACGCGATGAGCAGTTCTTC.

This chain uses TRBV27 with TRBJ2-7, with D perhaps matching TRBD2 (6 bases). The V and J ends lost 6 bases and 1 base respectively, with 13 bases between them. The CDR3 contains 14 residues. Germline lookup yields CDR1 MNHEY and CDR2 SMNVEV (reference sequence). CDR3 bases: TGTGCCAGCAGGCGGGGCCCCCAATCCTACGAGCAGTACTTC. Translation gives CASRRGPQSYEQYF.

The chain employs TRBV28 and TRBJ2-5; 13 bases align to TRBD2. Germline assignment: CDR1 MDHEN and CDR2 SYDVKM. J gave up 0 bases and V 5 bases, and 6 bases lay outside the gene matches. This CDR3 contains 17 residues. Written as DNA, the CDR3 is TGTGCCAGCAGTCGACTAGCGGGGGGACAGGACCAAGAGACCCAGTACTTC. Translating gives CASSRLAGGQDQETQYF.

The V gene is TRBV24-1, the J gene TRBJ1-6, with 7 bases that match TRBD1. The CDR3 loop spans 16 amino acids. Trimming took 3 bases from V and 5 from J; bases not matched to a gene: 6. Germline V lookup: CDR1 KGHDR, CDR2 SFDVKD. CDR3 residues: CATSDPRQGDNSPLHF. In DNA form, the CDR3 reads TGTGCCACCAGTGATCCCAGACAGGGCGATAATTCACCCCTCCACTTT.

The chain links TRBV7-2 to TRBJ2-5; D remains ambiguous. The V end lost 5 bases, the J end lost 5 bases, and 9 bases lay between the germline ends. The germline V gene encodes CDR1 SGHTA and CDR2 FQGNSA. CDR3 length: 12 residues. The CDR3 reads CASSREDETQYF. In DNA, the CDR3 is TGTGCCAGCAGCCGAGAGGACGAGACCCAGTACTTC.

The chain has TRBV10-3 and TRBJ1-6; weak D call: TRBD1 (5 bases). CDR1 and CDR2 (germline): ENHRY, SYGVKD. Trimming took 6 bases from V and 4 from J, leaving 13 bases between them. CDR3 length: 15 amino acids. Here the CDR3 DNA reads TGTGCCATCAGCCCGGGGCGGGGTTATAATTCACCCCTCCACTTT. Its protein product is CAISPGRGYNSPLHF.

The rearrangement joins TRBV5-1 to TRBJ2-1, with TRBD2 matching 16 bases. Germline loops: CDR1 SGHRS, CDR2 YFSETQ. The CDR3 extends over 16 amino acids. J gave up 9 bases and V 4 bases, and 7 bases lay outside the gene matches. CDR3: CASSTSGTSGRGEQFF. The CDR3 DNA reads as TGCGCCAGCAGCACCTCCGGGACTAGCGGGAGGGGTGAGCAGTTCTTC. The whole variable domain, filled in from reference TRBV5-1 and TRBJ2-1, reads KAGVTQTPRYLIKTRGQQVTLSCSPISGHRSVSWYQQTPGQGLQFLFEYFSETQRNKGNFPGRFSGRQFSNSRSEMNVSTLELGDSALYLCASSTSGTSGRGEQFFGPGTRLTVL.

The CDR3 bases are TGTGCCAGCAGTGGTGGACTAGCGGCCACCTACGAGCAGTACGTC. Encoded protein: CASSGGLAATYEQYV. The rearrangement uses TRBV2 and TRBJ2-7; 10 bases map to TRBD2. This CDR3 is built from 15 residues. Trimming at V came to 4 bases and at J to 2 bases, leaving 5 bases not matched to a gene. Germline-derived CDR1 and CDR2 are SNHLY and FYNNEI.

The table lists this clone with a count of one. This rearrangement joins TRBV24-1 to TRBJ2-1, with D uncertain. CDR1 is KGHDR, CDR2 SFDVKD, per germline. The CDR3 has 14 amino acids. The ends were cut back, 1 base at V and 7 bases at J, with 10 bases in the middle. The CDR3: CATSDLGRANEQFF. The CDR3 nucleotides read TGTGCCACCAGTGATTTAGGCCGCGCGAATGAGCAGTTCTTC.

V gene TRBV29-1 combines with J gene TRBJ2-4; tentative D call: TRBD1 (5 bases). The ends were cut back, 6 bases at V and 9 bases at J, with 24 bases in the middle. CDR3 length equals 15 residues. The germline V gene has CDR1 SQVTM and CDR2 ANQGSEA. In DNA, the CDR3 is TGCAGCGTCCCCGACCCTATGGGGCTACTTTCCATTCAGTACTTC. Protein: CSVPDPMGLLSIQYF.

The genes are TRBV24-1 and TRBJ2-1; 13 nucleotides match TRBD2. Germline CDR1 reads KGHDR; CDR2 reads SFDVKD. CDR3 length equals 15 residues. The trim removed 6 bases at V and 7 bases at J, leaving 5 bases unmatched. The chain's CDR3 is CATSTSGRAGNEQFF. The CDR3 DNA sequence: TGTGCCACCAGTACTAGCGGGAGGGCAGGGAATGAGCAGTTCTTC.

The V gene is TRBV7-3, the J gene TRBJ1-2, with D possibly being TRBD1 (5 bases). Germline values: CDR1 SGHTA, CDR2 FQGTGA. The CDR3 extends over 13 amino acids. Trimming removed 1 base at V and 11 bases at J, with 14 bases between. The DNA for the CDR3 is TGTGCCAGCAGCTTAATACCCGGCCAGGGTTACACCTTC. The encoded protein is CASSLIPGQGYTF.

This chain links TRBV27 with TRBJ2-7; a weak D match, TRBD2 (5 bases). Trimming shortened V by 5 bases and J by 10 bases, and 15 bases separated the two germline ends. CDR1 and CDR2 (germline): MNHEY, SMNVEV (reference sequence). The CDR3 runs 12 residues. The CDR3 region is CASSTFGGPQYF. The CDR3 region has the DNA TGTGCCAGCAGTACCTTCGGCGGGCCTCAGTACTTC.

The chain couples TRBV7-2 to TRBJ2-3; TRBD1 matches at 8 bases. Germline V gene data show CDR1 as SGHTA and CDR2 as FQGNSA. V trimming: 0 bases; J trimming: 5 bases; junction bases outside the gene matches: 10. CDR3 length: 17 amino acids. The DNA for the CDR3 is TGTGCCAGCAGCTTAGCGAGGGCAGGGGGCGCCGGAGATACGCAGTATTTT. The encoded protein is CASSLARAGGAGDTQYF.

For the CDR3, the DNA is TGTGCCAGTAGGGGGGACCCTCTCCGACAAGAGACCCAGTACTTC. Translated: CASRGDPLRQETQYF. This sequence joins TRBV19 and TRBJ2-5; D might be TRBD1 or TRBD2, each matching 5 bases. The ends were cut back, 6 bases at V and 2 bases at J, with 16 bases in the middle. This CDR3 comprises 15 residues. The V gene's germline CDR1 is LNHDA and CDR2 SQIVND (reference sequence).

This rearrangement joins TRBV19 to TRBJ1-5; D is possibly TRBD1 (6 bases). The CDR3 has 16 amino acids. With 1 base removed from V and 3 bases from J, the gap between germline ends came to 13 bases. Germline loops: CDR1 LNHDA, CDR2 SQIVND (reference sequence). The CDR3 DNA reads as TGTGCCAGTAGTATAGGGGGGGGGCATCCCAATCAGCCCCAGCATTTT. Encoded protein: CASSIGGGHPNQPQHF.

J is TRBJ1-4 and V is TRBV27; no clear D gene. Germline CDR1 and CDR2: MNHEY and SMNVEV (reference sequence). V gave up 6 bases and J gave up 0 bases, with 14 bases separating them. CDR3 size: 16 residues. This chain's CDR3 is CASRTTRFTTNEKLFF. CDR3 sequence (DNA): TGTGCCAGCAGAACTACCCGCTTTACAACTAATGAAAAACTGTTTTTT. The whole variable domain, remainder taken from reference TRBV27 and TRBJ1-4, is EAQVTQNPRYLITVTGKKLTVTCSQNMNHEYMSWYRQDPGLGLRQIYYSMNVEVTDKGDVPEGYKVSRKEKRNFPLILESPSPNQTSLYFCASRTTRFTTNEKLFFGSGTQLSVL.

The chain links TRBV10-3 to TRBJ2-3, with D unresolved. CDR1 is ENHRY and CDR2 is SYGVKD in the germline V gene. There are 12 residues in the CDR3. Trimming shortened V by 0 bases and J by 4 bases, and 2 bases separated the two germline ends. The CDR3 sequence is CAISESPDTQYF. In DNA, the CDR3 is TGTGCCATCAGTGAGTCACCAGATACGCAGTATTTT.

This chain uses TRBV21-1 with TRBJ1-5; the listed D gene, TRBD1, was not tested against the DNA. TRBV21-1 is an annotated pseudogene. This CDR3 region has 16 residues. The CDR3 DNA follows: TGTGCCAGCAGCCCCCTTGGACAGGGGAGGAATCAGCCCCAGCATTTT. Protein: CASSPLGQGRNQPQHF.

The chain has TRBV6-5 and TRBJ2-2, with D uncertain. Germline CDR1 reads MNHEY; CDR2 reads SVGAGI. CDR3 length equals 13 residues. Trimming shortened V by 10 bases and J by 3 bases, and 12 bases separated the two germline ends. The chain's CDR3 is CATRTEHTGELFF. CDR3 coding DNA: TGTGCCACCCGAACCGAGCACACCGGGGAGCTGTTTTTT.